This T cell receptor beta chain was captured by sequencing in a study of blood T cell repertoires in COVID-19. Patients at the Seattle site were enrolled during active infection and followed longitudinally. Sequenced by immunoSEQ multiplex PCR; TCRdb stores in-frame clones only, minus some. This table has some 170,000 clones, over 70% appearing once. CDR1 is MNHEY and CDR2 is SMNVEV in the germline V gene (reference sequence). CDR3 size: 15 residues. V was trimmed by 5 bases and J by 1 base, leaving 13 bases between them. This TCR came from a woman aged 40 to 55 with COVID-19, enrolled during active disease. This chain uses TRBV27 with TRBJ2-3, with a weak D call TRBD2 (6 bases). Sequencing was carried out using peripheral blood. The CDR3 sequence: CASSATGLRTDTQYF. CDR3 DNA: TGTGCCAGCAGTGCGACGGGACTCCGCACAGATACGCAGTATTTT.